This T cell receptor (beta chain) is from a study of cytomegalovirus exposure and HLA in healthy donors. Study observations and caveats: Cytomegalovirus association was listed for 150 or so TCR beta chains. Later genetic work tied a missense DCLRE1C variant to beta-chain V and J trimming. Diagnosis of cytomegalovirus status made by the classifier reportedly showed high specificity and sensitivity.

It was with 60 Vbeta and 13 Jbeta primers that the PCR ran. Method: immunoSEQ multiplex PCR; TCRdb's copy keeps in-frame clones and lacks some. The sample carries some 220,000 clones, 77% recorded once. Concerning this clone: Its antigen is not identified.

The CDR3 extends over 16 amino acids. With 2 bases clipped from V and 4 bases from J, the junction kept 10 bases outside the gene matches. Germline loops: CDR1 PRHDT, CDR2 FYEKMQ (reference sequence). The material sequenced was PBMCs. The chain employs TRBV13 and TRBJ2-7; 8 nucleotides match TRBD2. The receptor's source is a woman aged 55-69 years in good health and CMV-seropositive. The CDR3 reads CASSLRLGGGLYEQYF. The CDR3 DNA reads as TGTGCCAGCAGCTTAAGGTTGGGCGGGGGGCTTTACGAGCAGTACTTC.